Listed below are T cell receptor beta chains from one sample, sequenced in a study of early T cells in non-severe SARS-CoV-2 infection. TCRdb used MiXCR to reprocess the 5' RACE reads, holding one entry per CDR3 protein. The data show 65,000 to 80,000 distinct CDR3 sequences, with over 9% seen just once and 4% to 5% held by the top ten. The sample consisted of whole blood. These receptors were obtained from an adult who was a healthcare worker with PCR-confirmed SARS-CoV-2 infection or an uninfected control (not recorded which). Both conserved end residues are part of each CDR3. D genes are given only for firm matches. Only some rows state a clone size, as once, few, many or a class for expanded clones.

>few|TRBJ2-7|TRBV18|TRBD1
TGTGCCAGCTCACCCTCCTTGGGGACAGGGGCCGAGCAGTACTTC
CASSPSLGTGAEQYF
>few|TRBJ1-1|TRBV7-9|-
TGTGCCAGCAGCTTAATGCTGGGATGGACTGAAGCTTTCTTT
CASSLMLGWTEAFF
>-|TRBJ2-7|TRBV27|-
TGTGCCAGCAGTTTATCTCCCCTCACCTACGAGCAGTACTTC
CASSLSPLTYEQYF
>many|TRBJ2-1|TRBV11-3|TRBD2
TGTGCCAGCAGCTCAAGACTAGCGGGGGGAAACAATGAGCAGTTCTTC
CASSSRLAGGNNEQFF
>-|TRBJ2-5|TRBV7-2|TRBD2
TGTGCCAGCAGCTCCCAGAGCGGGGGGCAAGAGACCCAGTACTTC
CASSSQSGGQETQYF
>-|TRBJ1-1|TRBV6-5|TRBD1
TGTGCCAGCAGACCTACTGGGACAGGGGCAATGAACACTGAAGCTTTCTTT
CASRPTGTGAMNTEAFF
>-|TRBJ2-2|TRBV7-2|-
TGTGCCAGTATTGTTTTCAAATCCACCGGGGAGCTGTTTTTT
CASIVFKSTGELFF
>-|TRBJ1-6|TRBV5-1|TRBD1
TGCGCCAGCAGCTGGGGACAGGGGAACGGTAATTCACCCCTCCACTTT
CASSWGQGNGNSPLHF
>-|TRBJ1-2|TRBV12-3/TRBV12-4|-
TGTGCCAGCAGTTTAGGCCCTCAGGGTTTCTATGGCTACACCTTC
CASSLGPQGFYGYTF
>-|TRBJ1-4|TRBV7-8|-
TGTGCCAGCAGCTTAGAAAGAGTGAAGACCGTCAATGAAAAACTGTTTTTT
CASSLERVKTVNEKLFF
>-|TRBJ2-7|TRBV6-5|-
TGTGCCAGCAGTTACTCGCCAGGGTTATACGAGCAGTACTTC
CASSYSPGLYEQYF
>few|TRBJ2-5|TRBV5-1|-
TGCGCCAGCAGCTTAGAGCTACAGTACCAAGAGACCCAGTACTTC
CASSLELQYQETQYF
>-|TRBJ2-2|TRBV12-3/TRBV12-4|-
TGTGCCATCCAAAACAGAGAAACGATGAACACCGGGGAGCTGTTTTTT
CAIQNRETMNTGELFF
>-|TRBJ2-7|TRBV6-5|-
TGTGCCAGCACCAGGGGGGGGTCCTACGAGCAGTACTTC
CASTRGGSYEQYF
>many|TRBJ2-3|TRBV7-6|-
TGTGCCAGCAGCCACTCGGGGGGCACAGATACGCAGTATTTT
CASSHSGGTDTQYF
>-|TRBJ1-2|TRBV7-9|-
TGTGCCAGCAGCTTAGTACCCGGACATACCTTC
CASSLVPGHTF
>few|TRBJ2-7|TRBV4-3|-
TGCGCCAGCAGCCAGGGGGGGCAGGGGCCCTACGAGCAGTACTTC
CASSQGGQGPYEQYF
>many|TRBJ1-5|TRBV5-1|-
TGCGCCAGCAGCTTGGATGGACAGCCCCAGCATTTT
CASSLDGQPQHF
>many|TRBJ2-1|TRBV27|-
TGTGCCAGCAGTTTACGGCCCCCGTTGAGCTCCTACAATGAGCAGTTCTTC
CASSLRPPLSSYNEQFF
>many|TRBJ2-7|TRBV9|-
TGTGCCAGCAGCCCCCACGCCAGGTTATCTGCTACCGAGCAGTACTTC
CASSPHARLSATEQYF
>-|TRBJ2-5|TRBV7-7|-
TGTGCTAGCAGTAAGGACAGTCAAGAGACCCAGTACTTC
CASSKDSQETQYF
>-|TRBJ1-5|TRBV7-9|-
TGTGCCAGCAGCTCGAACAATCAGCCCCAGCATTTT
CASSSNNQPQHF
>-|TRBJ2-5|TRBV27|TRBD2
TGTGCCAGCAGTTTATTTAAAGTAGGACTAGCGGGAGGAGAGACCCAGTACTTC
CASSLFKVGLAGGETQYF
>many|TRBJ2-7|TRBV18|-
TGTGCCAGCTCCCCTCCCGGGGAACTGGCGTACTTC
CASSPPGELAYF
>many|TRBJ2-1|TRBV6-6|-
TGTGCCAGCTCCCCCGGTGGAGGGAGCTACAATGAGCAGTTCTTC
CASSPGGGSYNEQFF
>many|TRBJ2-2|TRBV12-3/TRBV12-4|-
TGTGCCAGCAGTTTGACACAGAACACCGGGGAGCTGTTTTTT
CASSLTQNTGELFF
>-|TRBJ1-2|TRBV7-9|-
TGTGCCAGCAGCTTAGGCCGGGGCCTAGAGGATGGCTACACCTTC
CASSLGRGLEDGYTF
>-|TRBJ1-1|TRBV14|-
TGTGCCAGCAGCCCCGCGAACACTGAAGCTTTCTTT
CASSPANTEAFF
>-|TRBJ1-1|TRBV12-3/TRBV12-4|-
TGTGCCAGCAGTACTGACCCGAGCACTGAAGCTTTCTTT
CASSTDPSTEAFF
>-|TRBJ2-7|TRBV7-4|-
TGTGCCCCCCGGGCGTCCTACGAGCAGTACTTC
CAPRASYEQYF
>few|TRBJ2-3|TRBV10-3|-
TGTGCCATCAGGGGAAGGGCAGCAGATACGCAGTATTTT
CAIRGRAADTQYF
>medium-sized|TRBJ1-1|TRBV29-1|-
TGCAGCGTTGAAAACGGCCTTGAAGCTTTCTTT
CSVENGLEAFF
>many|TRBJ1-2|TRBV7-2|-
TGTGCCAGCAGCTTATTTGGGAAGAGGGGCTACACCTTC
CASSLFGKRGYTF
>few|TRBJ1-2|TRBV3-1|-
TGTGCCAGCAGCCAAGATCTGGCTAGTTATGGCTACACCTTC
CASSQDLASYGYTF
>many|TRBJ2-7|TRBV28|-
TGTGCCAGCAGTACATACGGGCCGACCAGCTTC
CASSTYGPTSF
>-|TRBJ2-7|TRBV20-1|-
TGCAGTGCTTGGGGCTCCGACGAGCAGTACTTC
CSAWGSDEQYF
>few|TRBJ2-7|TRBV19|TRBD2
TGTGCCAGTAGTACCGGACTAGGGCCCTACGAGCAGTACTTC
CASSTGLGPYEQYF
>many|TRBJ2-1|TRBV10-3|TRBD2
TGTGCCATCAGTGAGTCAGGACTAGCGGTCCACAATGAGCAGTTCTTC
CAISESGLAVHNEQFF
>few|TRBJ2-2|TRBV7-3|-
TGTGCCAGCAGCTTATTAGGGAATGCCGGGGAGCTGTTTTTT
CASSLLGNAGELFF
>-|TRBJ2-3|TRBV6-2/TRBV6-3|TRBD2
TGTGCCAGCAGTTATCGGGGTTTCGGGACTAGCGACCTCACAGATACGCAGTATTTT
CASSYRGFGTSDLTDTQYF
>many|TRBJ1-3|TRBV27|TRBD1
TGTGCCAGCAGCCTGGACAGGGTTAGTGACACCATATATTTT
CASSLDRVSDTIYF
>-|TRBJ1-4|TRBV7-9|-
TGTGCCAGCAGCTGGCCGCCGAGGGGAGCTAATGAAAAACTGTTTTTT
CASSWPPRGANEKLFF
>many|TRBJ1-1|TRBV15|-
TGTGCCACCAGCAGAGTTGGGAGAGGGGAGACTGAAGCTTTCTTT
CATSRVGRGETEAFF
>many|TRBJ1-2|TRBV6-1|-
TGTGCCAGCAGCGGGACACCCTCTACTAACTATGGCTACACCTTC
CASSGTPSTNYGYTF
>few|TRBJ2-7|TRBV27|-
TGTGCCAGCAGTCTAACAGGGACGTTCTCCTACGAGCAGTACTTC
CASSLTGTFSYEQYF
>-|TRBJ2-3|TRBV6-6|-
TGTGCCAGCAGTTACTCGACGGGTCGCACAGATACGCAGTATTTT
CASSYSTGRTDTQYF
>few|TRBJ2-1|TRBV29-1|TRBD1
TGCAGCGTTGAGGGACAGGAGTCCTACAATGAGCAGTTCTTC
CSVEGQESYNEQFF
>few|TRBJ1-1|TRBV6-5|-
TGTGCCAGCAGTTCCGCGACAGCGAACACTGAAGCTTTCTTT
CASSSATANTEAFF
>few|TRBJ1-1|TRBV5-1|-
TGCGCCAGCACCCCCTTAGGGAGCCCTGAAGCTTTCTTT
CASTPLGSPEAFF